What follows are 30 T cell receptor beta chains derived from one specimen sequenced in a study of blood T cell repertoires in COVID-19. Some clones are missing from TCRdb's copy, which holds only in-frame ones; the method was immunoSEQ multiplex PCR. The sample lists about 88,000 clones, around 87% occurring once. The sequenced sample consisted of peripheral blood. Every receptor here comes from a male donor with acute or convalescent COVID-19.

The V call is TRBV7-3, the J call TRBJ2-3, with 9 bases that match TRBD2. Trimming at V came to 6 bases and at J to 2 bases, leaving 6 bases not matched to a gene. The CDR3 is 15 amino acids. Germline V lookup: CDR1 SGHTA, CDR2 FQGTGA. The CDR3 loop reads CASSLTSGFTDTQYF. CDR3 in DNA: TGTGCCAGCAGTCTGACTAGCGGCTTCACAGATACGCAGTATTTT.

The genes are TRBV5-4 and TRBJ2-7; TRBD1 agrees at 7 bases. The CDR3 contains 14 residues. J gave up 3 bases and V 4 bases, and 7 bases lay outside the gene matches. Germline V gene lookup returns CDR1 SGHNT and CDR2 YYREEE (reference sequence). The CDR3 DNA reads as TGTGCCAGCAGCCCGGGACAGCGTGGCTACGAGCAGTACTTC. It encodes CASSPGQRGYEQYF. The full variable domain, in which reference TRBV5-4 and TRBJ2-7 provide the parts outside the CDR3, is ETGVTQSPTHLIKTRGQQVTLRCSSQSGHNTVSWYQQALGQGPQFIFQYYREEENGRGNFPPRFSGLQFPNYSSELNVNALELDDSALYLCASSPGQRGYEQYFGPGTRLTVT.

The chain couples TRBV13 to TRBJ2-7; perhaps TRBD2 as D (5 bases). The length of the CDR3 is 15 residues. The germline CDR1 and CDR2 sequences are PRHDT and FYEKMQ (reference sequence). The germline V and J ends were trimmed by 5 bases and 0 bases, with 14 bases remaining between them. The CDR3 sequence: CASSHRGPSSYEQYF. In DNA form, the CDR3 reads TGTGCCAGCAGCCACCGGGGTCCCTCCTCCTACGAGCAGTACTTC.

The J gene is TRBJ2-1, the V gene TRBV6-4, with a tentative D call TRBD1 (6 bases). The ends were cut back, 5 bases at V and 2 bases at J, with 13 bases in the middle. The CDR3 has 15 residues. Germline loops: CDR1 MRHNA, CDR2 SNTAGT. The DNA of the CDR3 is TGTGCCAGCAGTATAGACAGGAATACCTACAATGAGCAGTTCTTC. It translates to CASSIDRNTYNEQFF.

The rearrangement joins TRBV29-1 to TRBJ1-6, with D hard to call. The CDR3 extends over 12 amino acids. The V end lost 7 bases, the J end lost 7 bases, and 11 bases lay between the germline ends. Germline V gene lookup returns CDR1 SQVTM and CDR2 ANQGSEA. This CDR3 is CSGGELNSPLHF. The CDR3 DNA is TGCAGCGGGGGAGAACTAAATTCACCCCTCCACTTT.

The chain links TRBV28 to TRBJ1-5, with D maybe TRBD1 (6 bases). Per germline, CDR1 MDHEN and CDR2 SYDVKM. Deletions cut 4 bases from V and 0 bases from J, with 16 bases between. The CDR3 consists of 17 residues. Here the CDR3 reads CASSSPGQYDSNQPQHF. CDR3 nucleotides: TGTGCCAGCAGTTCCCCCGGACAGTACGATAGCAATCAGCCCCAGCATTTT.

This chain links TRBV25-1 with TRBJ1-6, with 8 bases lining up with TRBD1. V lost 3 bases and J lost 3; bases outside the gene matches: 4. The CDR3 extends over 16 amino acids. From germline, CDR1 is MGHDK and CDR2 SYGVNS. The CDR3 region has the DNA TGTGCCAGCAGTGATTCCGGGACAGGCTATAATTCACCCCTCCACTTT. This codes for CASSDSGTGYNSPLHF.

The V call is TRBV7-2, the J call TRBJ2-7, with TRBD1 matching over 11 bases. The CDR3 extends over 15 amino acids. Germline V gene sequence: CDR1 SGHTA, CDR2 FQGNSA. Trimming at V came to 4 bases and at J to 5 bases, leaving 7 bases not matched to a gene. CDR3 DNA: TGTGCCAGCAGCTCCCCGGACAGGGGGCCCAACGAGCAGTACTTC. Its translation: CASSSPDRGPNEQYF. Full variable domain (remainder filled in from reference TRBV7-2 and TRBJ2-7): GAGVSQSPSNKVTEKGKDVELRCDPISGHTALYWYRQSLGQGLEFLIYFQGNSAPDKSGLPSDRFSAERTGGSVSTLTIQRTQQEDSAVYLCASSSPDRGPNEQYFGPGTRLTVT.

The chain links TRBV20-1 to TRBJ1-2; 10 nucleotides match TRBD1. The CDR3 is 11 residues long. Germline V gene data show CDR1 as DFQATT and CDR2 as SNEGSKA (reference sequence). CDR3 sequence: CRPDRGDGYTF. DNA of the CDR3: TGCAGACCGGACAGGGGGGATGGCTACACCTTC.

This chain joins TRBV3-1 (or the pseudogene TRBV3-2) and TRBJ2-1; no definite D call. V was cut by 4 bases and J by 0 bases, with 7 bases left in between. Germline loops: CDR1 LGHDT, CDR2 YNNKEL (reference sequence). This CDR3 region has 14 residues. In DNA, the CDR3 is TGTGCCAGCAGCCCATCACTCTCCTACAATGAGCAGTTCTTC. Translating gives CASSPSLSYNEQFF.

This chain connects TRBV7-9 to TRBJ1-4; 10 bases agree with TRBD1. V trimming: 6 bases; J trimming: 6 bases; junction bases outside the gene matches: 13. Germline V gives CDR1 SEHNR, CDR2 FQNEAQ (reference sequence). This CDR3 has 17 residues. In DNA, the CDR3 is TGTGCCAGCAGTCCGCCCCCGACAGGGGGCAGTTATGAAAAACTGTTTTTT. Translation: CASSPPPTGGSYEKLFF. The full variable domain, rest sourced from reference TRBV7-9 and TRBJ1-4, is DTGVSQNPRHKITKRGQNVTFRCDPISEHNRLYWYRQTLGQGPEFLTYFQNEAQLEKSRLLSDRFSAERPKGSFSTLEIQRTEQGDSAMYLCASSPPPTGGSYEKLFFGSGTQLSVL.

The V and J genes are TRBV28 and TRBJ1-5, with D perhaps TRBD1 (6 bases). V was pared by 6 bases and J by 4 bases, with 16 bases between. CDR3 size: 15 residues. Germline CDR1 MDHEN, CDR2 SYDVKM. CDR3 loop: CASSSPTGQNQPQHF. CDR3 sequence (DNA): TGTGCCAGCAGCTCCCCGACAGGCCAAAATCAGCCCCAGCATTTT. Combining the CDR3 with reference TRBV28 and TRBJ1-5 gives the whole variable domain DVKVTQSSRYLVKRTGEKVFLECVQDMDHENMFWYRQDPGLGLRLIYFSYDVKMKEKGDIPEGYSVSREKKERFSLILESASTNQTSMYLCASSSPTGQNQPQHFGDGTRLSIL.

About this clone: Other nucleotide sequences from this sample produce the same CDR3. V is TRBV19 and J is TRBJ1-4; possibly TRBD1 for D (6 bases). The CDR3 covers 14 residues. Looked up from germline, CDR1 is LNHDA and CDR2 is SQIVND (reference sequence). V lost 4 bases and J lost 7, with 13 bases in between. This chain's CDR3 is CASSTQTGGEKLFF. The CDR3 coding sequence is TGTGCCAGTAGTACGCAGACAGGAGGTGAAAAACTGTTTTTT.

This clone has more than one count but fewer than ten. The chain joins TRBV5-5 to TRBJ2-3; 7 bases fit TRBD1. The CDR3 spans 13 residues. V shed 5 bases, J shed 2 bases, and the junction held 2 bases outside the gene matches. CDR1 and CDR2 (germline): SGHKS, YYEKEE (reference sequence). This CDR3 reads CASRQGDTDTQYF. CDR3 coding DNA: TGTGCCAGCAGGCAGGGGGACACAGATACGCAGTATTTT.

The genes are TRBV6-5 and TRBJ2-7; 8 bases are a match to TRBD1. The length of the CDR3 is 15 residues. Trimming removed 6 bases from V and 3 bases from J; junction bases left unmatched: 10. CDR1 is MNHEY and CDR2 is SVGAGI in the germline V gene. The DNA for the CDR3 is TGTGCCAGCAGACCAAACAGGGGGGAACTCTACGAGCAGTACTTC. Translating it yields CASRPNRGELYEQYF.

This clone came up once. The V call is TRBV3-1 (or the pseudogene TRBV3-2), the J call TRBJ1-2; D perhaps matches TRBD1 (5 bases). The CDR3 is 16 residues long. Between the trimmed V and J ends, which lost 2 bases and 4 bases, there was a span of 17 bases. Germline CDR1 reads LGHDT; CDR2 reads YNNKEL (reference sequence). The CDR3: CASSQKPTAIGYGYTF. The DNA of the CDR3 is TGTGCCAGCAGCCAAAAACCGACAGCCATTGGCTATGGCTACACCTTC.

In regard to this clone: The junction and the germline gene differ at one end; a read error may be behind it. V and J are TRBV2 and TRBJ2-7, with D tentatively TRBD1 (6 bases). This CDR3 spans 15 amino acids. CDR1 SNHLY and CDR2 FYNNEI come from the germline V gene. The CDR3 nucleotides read TGTGCCAGCAGCCCGGACAGTTTAACCCAAATGGGGCCCAACTTC. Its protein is CASSPDSLTQMGPNF.

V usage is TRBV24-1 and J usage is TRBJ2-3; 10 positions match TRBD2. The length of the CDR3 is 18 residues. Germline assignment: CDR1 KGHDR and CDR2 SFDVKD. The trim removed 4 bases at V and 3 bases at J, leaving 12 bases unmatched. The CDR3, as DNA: TGTGCCACCAGTGAGCCCCACCCAAGCGGGGGGGAGACAGATACGCAGTATTTT. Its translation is CATSEPHPSGGETDTQYF.

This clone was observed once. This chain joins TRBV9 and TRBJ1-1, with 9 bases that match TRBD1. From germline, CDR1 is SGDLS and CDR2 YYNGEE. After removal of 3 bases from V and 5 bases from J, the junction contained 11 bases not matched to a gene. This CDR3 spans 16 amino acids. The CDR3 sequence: CASSATGTGLGTEAFF. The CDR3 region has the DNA TGTGCCAGCAGCGCAACCGGGACAGGGCTGGGAACTGAAGCTTTCTTT.

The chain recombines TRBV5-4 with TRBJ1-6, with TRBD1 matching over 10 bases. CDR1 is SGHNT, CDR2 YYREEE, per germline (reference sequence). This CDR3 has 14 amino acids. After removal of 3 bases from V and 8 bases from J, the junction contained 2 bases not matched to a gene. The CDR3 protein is CASSSGTGDSPLHF. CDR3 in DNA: TGTGCCAGCAGCTCGGGGACAGGGGATTCACCCCTCCACTTT.

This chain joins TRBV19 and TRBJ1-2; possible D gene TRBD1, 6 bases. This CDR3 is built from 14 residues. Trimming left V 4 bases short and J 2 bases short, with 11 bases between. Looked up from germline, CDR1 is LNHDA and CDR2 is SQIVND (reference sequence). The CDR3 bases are TGTGCCAGTAGTACACAGGGACCAAACTATGGCTACACCTTC. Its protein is CASSTQGPNYGYTF.

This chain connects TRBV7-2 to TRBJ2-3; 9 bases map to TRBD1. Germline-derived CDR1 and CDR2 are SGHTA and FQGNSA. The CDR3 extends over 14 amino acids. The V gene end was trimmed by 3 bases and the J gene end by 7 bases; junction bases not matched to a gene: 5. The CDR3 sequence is CASSFWTGVNTQYF. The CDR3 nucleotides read TGTGCCAGCAGCTTCTGGACAGGGGTAAATACGCAGTATTTT.

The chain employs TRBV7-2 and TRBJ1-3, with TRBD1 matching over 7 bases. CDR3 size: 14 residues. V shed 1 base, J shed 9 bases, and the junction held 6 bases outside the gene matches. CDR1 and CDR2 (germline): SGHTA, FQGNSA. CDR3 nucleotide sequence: TGTGCCAGCAGCTTAGGACAGGGTGGTGGCACCATATATTTT. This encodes CASSLGQGGGTIYF.

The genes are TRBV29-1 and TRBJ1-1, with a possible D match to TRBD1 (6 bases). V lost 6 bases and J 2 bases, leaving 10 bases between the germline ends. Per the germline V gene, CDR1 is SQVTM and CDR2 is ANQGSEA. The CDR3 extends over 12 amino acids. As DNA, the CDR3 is TGCAGCGTAGACAGGTCCAACACTGAAGCTTTCTTT. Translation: CSVDRSNTEAFF.

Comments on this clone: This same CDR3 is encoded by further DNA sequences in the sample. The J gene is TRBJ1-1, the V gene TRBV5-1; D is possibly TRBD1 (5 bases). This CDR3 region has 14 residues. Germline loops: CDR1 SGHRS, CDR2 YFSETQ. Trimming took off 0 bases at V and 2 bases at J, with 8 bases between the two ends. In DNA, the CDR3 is TGCGCCAGCAGCTTGGCAGGGTCCAACACTGAAGCTTTCTTT. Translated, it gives CASSLAGSNTEAFF.

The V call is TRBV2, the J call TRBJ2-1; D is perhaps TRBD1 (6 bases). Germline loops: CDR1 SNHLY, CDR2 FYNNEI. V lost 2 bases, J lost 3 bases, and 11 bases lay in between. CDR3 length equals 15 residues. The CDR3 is CASSETPGHYNEQFF. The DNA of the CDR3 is TGTGCCAGCAGTGAAACCCCGGGACACTACAATGAGCAGTTCTTC.

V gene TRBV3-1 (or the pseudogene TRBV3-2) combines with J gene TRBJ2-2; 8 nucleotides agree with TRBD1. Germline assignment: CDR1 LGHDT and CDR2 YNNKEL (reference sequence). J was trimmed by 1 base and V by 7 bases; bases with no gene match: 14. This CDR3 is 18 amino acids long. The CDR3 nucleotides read TGTGCCAGCACCTTCAACCCCTTCAGGGGGCTGAACACCGGGGAGCTGTTTTTT. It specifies CASTFNPFRGLNTGELFF.

The CDR3 region has the DNA TGTGCCAGCAGTGACAGGGCGAGCAATCAGCCCCAGCATTTT. Protein sequence: CASSDRASNQPQHF. The V and J genes are TRBV2 and TRBJ1-5, with a possible D match to TRBD1 (5 bases). The CDR3 consists of 14 residues. CDR1 is SNHLY and CDR2 is FYNNEI in the germline V gene. The V and J ends lost 3 bases and 1 base respectively, with 7 bases between them. Full variable domain (remainder filled in from reference TRBV2 and TRBJ1-5): EPEVTQTPSHQVTQMGQEVILRCVPISNHLYFYWYRQILGQKVEFLVSFYNNEISEKSEIFDDQFSVERPDGSNFTLKIRSTKLEDSAMYFCASSDRASNQPQHFGDGTRLSIL.

CDR3 protein: CSANGRNEQFF. The CDR3 nucleotides read TGCAGTGCAAACGGGAGGAATGAGCAGTTCTTC. V is TRBV20-1 and J is TRBJ2-1; TRBD2 matches at 7 bases. Germline V gene lookup returns CDR1 DFQATT and CDR2 SNEGSKA (reference sequence). The CDR3 is 11 residues long. V shed 6 bases, J shed 7 bases, and the junction held 3 bases outside the gene matches.

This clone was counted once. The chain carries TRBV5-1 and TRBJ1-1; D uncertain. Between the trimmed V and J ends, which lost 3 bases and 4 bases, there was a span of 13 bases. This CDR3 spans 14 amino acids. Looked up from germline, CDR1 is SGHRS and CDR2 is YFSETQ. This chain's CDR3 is CASSSGVYGTEAFF. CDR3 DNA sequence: TGCGCCAGCAGCTCCGGGGTTTACGGCACTGAAGCTTTCTTT.